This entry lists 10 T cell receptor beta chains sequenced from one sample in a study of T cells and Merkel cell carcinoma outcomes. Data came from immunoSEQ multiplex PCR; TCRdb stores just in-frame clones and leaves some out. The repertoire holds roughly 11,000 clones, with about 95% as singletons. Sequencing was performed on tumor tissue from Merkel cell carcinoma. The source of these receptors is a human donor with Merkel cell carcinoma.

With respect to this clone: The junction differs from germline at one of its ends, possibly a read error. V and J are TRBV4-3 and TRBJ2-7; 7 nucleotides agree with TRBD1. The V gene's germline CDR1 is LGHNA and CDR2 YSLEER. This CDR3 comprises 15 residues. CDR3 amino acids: CASSQSRDSSFEQYF. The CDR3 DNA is TGCGCCAGCAGCCAATCCCGGGACAGTTCCTTCGAGCAGTACTTC.

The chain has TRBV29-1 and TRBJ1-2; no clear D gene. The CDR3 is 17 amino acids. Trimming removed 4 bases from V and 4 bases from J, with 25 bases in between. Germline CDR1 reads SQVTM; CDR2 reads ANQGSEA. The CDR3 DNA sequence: TGCAGCGTTGTTGGGCTGCTCGGGTCCGGGGTCTCCTATGGCTACACCTTC. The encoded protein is CSVVGLLGSGVSYGYTF.

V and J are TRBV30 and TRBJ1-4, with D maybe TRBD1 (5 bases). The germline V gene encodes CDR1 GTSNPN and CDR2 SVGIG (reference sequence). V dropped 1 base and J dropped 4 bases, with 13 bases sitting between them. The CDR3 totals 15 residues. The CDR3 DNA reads TGTGCCTGGAGTGGGGGACCTTATTTTAATGAAAAACTGTTTTTT. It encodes CAWSGGPYFNEKLFF.

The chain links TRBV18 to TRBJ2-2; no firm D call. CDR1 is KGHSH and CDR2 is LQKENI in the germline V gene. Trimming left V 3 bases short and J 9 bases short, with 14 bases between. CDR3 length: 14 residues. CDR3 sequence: CASSPLDRHWELFF. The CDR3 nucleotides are TGTGCCAGCTCACCCTTGGATAGGCACTGGGAGCTGTTTTTT.

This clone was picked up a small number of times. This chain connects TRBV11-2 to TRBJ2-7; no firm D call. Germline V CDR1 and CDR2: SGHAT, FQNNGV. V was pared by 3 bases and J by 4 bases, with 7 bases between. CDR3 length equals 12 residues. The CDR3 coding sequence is TGTGCCAGCAGCTTCTCCGCTTACGAGCAGTACTTC. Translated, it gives CASSFSAYEQYF.

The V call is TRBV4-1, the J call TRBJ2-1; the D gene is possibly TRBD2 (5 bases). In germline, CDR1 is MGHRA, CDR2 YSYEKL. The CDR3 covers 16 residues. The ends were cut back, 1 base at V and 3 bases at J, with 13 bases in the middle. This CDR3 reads CASSQGPGVNYNEQFF. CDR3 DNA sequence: TGCGCCAGCAGCCAAGGCCCCGGGGTAAACTACAATGAGCAGTTCTTC.

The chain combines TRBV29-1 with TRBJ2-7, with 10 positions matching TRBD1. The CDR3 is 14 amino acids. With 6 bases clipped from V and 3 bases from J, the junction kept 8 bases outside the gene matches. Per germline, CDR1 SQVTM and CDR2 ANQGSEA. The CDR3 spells CSVGDRGRFYEQYF. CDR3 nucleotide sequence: TGCAGCGTGGGGGACAGGGGACGTTTCTACGAGCAGTACTTC.

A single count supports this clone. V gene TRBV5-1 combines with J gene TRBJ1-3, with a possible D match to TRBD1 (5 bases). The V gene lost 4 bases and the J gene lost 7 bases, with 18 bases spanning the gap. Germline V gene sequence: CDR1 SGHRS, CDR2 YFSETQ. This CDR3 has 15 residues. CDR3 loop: CASSRTGVSRNTIYF. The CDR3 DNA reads TGCGCCAGCAGCCGTACAGGCGTTTCGCGGAACACCATATATTTT.

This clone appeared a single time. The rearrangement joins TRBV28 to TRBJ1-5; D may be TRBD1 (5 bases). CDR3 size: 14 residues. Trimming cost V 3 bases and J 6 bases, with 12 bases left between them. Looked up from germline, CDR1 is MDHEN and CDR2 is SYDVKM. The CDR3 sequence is CASSLAGGSQPQHF. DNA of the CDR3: TGTGCCAGCAGTTTGGCCGGGGGTAGTCAGCCCCAGCATTTT.

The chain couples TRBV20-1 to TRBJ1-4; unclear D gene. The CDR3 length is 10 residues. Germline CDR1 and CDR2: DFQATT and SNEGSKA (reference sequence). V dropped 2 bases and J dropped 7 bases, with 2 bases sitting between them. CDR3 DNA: TGCAGTGCTAGAAGTGAAAAACTGTTTTTT. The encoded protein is CSARSEKLFF.